The 15 T cell receptor beta chains presented below share a single source sample, sequenced in a study of identical twins. One entry per CDR3 protein results from TCRdb running MiXCR on the 5' RACE reads. This table holds hundreds of thousands of distinct CDR3 sequences, 21% found once. These data were likewise used in another study, on T cells expressing NK-cell markers.

Sequencing was performed on PBMCs. The receptors were sampled from a young woman in good health.

The gene calls are TRBV15 and TRBJ2-2, with D uncertain. Trimming stripped 6 bases from V and 7 bases from J, with 9 bases between. The CDR3 totals 12 residues. Per germline, CDR1 LNHNV and CDR2 YYDKDF (reference sequence). The CDR3 DNA follows: TGTGCCACCAGGGTCCCTGGCGGGGAGCTGTTTTTT. It encodes CATRVPGGELFF.

This clonotype turned up a few times. This rearrangement joins TRBV2 to TRBJ2-7; 7 bases line up with TRBD1. J lost 0 bases, V lost 5 bases, and 7 bases had no gene match. The germline V gene encodes CDR1 SNHLY and CDR2 FYNNEI. This CDR3 comprises 15 residues. In nucleotides, the CDR3 is TGTGCCAGCAGTACCATACAGGGGAGCTCCTACGAGCAGTACTTC. This encodes CASSTIQGSSYEQYF.

This clonotype was seen more than once but under ten times. The rearrangement uses TRBV7-9 and TRBJ1-6; no reliable D call. The CDR3 runs 12 residues. V lost 9 bases, J lost 9 bases, and 12 bases lay in between. Germline-derived CDR1 and CDR2 are SEHNR and FQNEAQ (reference sequence). CDR3 nucleotides: TGTGCCAGTGACTTTGAAAGTTCACCCCTCCACTTT. Its translation: CASDFESSPLHF.

The chain links TRBV7-2 to TRBJ2-7; TRBD1 matches 7 bases. The CDR3 sequence is 15 residues long. The ends lost 5 bases at V and 0 bases at J; junction bases unmatched: 7. CDR1 is SGHTA, CDR2 FQGNSA, per germline. The CDR3 is CASSRTGQSSYEQYF. The CDR3 DNA reads TGTGCCAGCAGCCGGACAGGCCAAAGCTCCTACGAGCAGTACTTC.

V and J are TRBV20-1 and TRBJ1-2; D remains unclear. In germline, CDR1 is DFQATT, CDR2 SNEGSKA (reference sequence). With 6 bases removed from V and 5 bases from J, the gap between germline ends came to 16 bases. This CDR3 has 13 residues. CDR3 loop: CSARFDGRYGYTF. CDR3 DNA: TGCAGTGCCCGATTCGACGGAAGATATGGCTACACCTTC.

The rearrangement uses TRBV7-6 and TRBJ2-5; the match to TRBD1 covers 7 bases. The CDR3 runs 14 residues. Germline V gene sequence: CDR1 SGHVS, CDR2 FNYEAQ. V dropped 3 bases and J dropped 3; count of bases not matched to a gene: 4. CDR3 in DNA: TGTGCCAGCAGCTTCGATCAGGGGGAAGAGACCCAGTACTTC. It is translated as CASSFDQGEETQYF.

There are a few counts of this clonotype. The chain joins TRBV5-1 to TRBJ2-7, with D unclear. Germline CDR1 and CDR2: SGHRS and YFSETQ. V lost 0 bases, J lost 6 bases, and 10 bases lay in between. This CDR3 comprises 13 residues. CDR3 loop: CASSLESRREQYF. In DNA, the CDR3 is TGCGCCAGCAGCTTGGAGTCTCGCCGCGAGCAGTACTTC.

The gene calls are TRBV4-3 and TRBJ2-1; maybe TRBD2 (6 bases). The V gene lost 1 base and the J gene lost 6 bases, with 13 bases spanning the gap. The V gene's germline CDR1 is LGHNA and CDR2 YSLEER. The CDR3 sequence is 15 residues long. The CDR3: CASSQGSGLRNEQFF. The CDR3 DNA reads as TGCGCCAGCAGCCAAGGTAGCGGACTTCGCAATGAGCAGTTCTTC.

This chain uses TRBV10-3 with TRBJ2-1; D ambiguous. V lost 2 bases to trimming and J lost 6 bases, with 5 bases between them. CDR1 is ENHRY and CDR2 is SYGVKD in the germline V gene. The length of the CDR3 is 12 residues. The CDR3 spells CAISEALNEQFF. CDR3 sequence (DNA): TGTGCCATCAGTGAGGCCCTCAATGAGCAGTTCTTC.

The chain recombines TRBV20-1 with TRBJ2-7, with 12 bases identical to TRBD2. Unmatched junction bases numbered 5, after V lost 3 bases and J lost 2 bases. The V gene's germline CDR1 is DFQATT and CDR2 SNEGSKA (reference sequence). CDR3 length equals 15 residues. CDR3 in DNA: TGCAGTGCTAGCCTCCTAGCGGGGGGGCCCTACGAGCAGTACTTC. Encoded protein: CSASLLAGGPYEQYF.

This clonotype was seen only a few times. The gene calls are TRBV5-5 and TRBJ2-1, with no clear D. The CDR3 runs to 15 residues. V lost 1 base and J lost 8, with 16 bases in between. In germline, CDR1 is SGHKS, CDR2 YYEKEE (reference sequence). As DNA, the CDR3 is TGTGCCAGCAGCTTGAGGCCATACCTCAACGATGAGCAGTTCTTC. The encoded protein is CASSLRPYLNDEQFF.

This clonotype came up a few times. The rearrangement joins TRBV3-1 to TRBJ2-5, with TRBD2 identical over 9 bases. The V segment lost 2 bases and the J segment 5 bases; nucleotides outside the gene matches: 3. The CDR3 consists of 14 residues. Germline CDR1 is LGHDT and CDR2 is YNNKEL (reference sequence). The CDR3 sequence: CASSQRSGSETQYF. CDR3 sequence (DNA): TGTGCCAGCAGCCAACGTAGCGGGAGTGAGACCCAGTACTTC.

The chain joins TRBV7-9 to TRBJ2-1; 9 nucleotides align to TRBD2. Losses at the gene ends were 5 bases for V and 3 bases for J; bases not matched to a gene: 5. This CDR3 comprises 15 residues. Per the germline V gene, CDR1 is SEHNR and CDR2 is FQNEAQ (reference sequence). Here the CDR3 reads CASSRSGGNYNEQFF. CDR3 nucleotides: TGTGCCAGCAGCCGTAGCGGGGGAAACTACAATGAGCAGTTCTTC.

The chain is built from TRBV5-1 and TRBJ2-1, with TRBD2 identical over 10 bases. The V and J ends lost 4 bases and 3 bases, in that order; junction bases with no gene match: 4. Germline assignment: CDR1 SGHRS and CDR2 YFSETQ. The CDR3 consists of 15 residues. The CDR3 here is CASSVGLADYNEQFF. For the CDR3, the DNA is TGCGCCAGCAGCGTTGGACTAGCGGACTACAATGAGCAGTTCTTC. Supplemented by reference TRBV5-1 and TRBJ2-1, the full variable domain reads KAGVTQTPRYLIKTRGQQVTLSCSPISGHRSVSWYQQTPGQGLQFLFEYFSETQRNKGNFPGRFSGRQFSNSRSEMNVSTLELGDSALYLCASSVGLADYNEQFFGPGTRLTVL.

The genes are TRBV20-1 and TRBJ1-1; D gene uncertain. CDR3 length: 15 residues. Trimming took off 5 bases at V and 3 bases at J, with 19 bases between the two ends. Germline assignment: CDR1 DFQATT and CDR2 SNEGSKA (reference sequence). CDR3 nucleotide sequence: TGCAGTGCTTGGACCGCCCCTTACGGGTACACTGAAGCTTTCTTT. This encodes CSAWTAPYGYTEAFF.